One sample yielded the 24 T cell receptor beta chains listed below, sequenced in a study of T cells in Graves' hyperthyroidism and ophthalmopathy. The CDR3 regions of TCR beta were amplified from RNA transcripts. Carried out on the TCR CDR3, a first-round RT-PCR used the HTBI primer set. Each CDR3 protein gets one entry after TCRdb re-called the multiplex PCR reads with MiXCR. The sample has a few hundred thousand distinct CDR3 sequences, roughly 13% seen once. Sequencing used blood. The receptors come from a woman aged 18-29 years with Graves' hyperthyroidism.

This clonotype came up a few times. CDR3 DNA: TGTGCCAGTAGGACCAGTCGGGGAGGGGGCTATAATTCACCCCTCCACTTT. Residues: CASRTSRGGGYNSPLHF. The V gene is TRBV19, the J gene TRBJ1-6; possible D gene TRBD1, 6 bases. There are 17 residues in the CDR3. Germline CDR1 is LNHDA and CDR2 is SQIVND (reference sequence). With 6 bases removed from V and 3 bases from J, the gap between germline ends came to 18 bases.

Only a few counts were recorded for this clonotype. This may be a read error, as it is one base from a much larger clone. The V and J genes are TRBV7-2 and TRBJ2-7; no definite D call. From germline, CDR1 is SGHTA and CDR2 FQGNSA. With 0 bases removed from V and 4 bases from J, the gap between germline ends came to 16 bases. The length of the CDR3 is 16 residues. For the CDR3, the DNA is TGTGCCAGCAGCTTAGCCGACCCAGAGGACGGGTACGAGCAGTACTTC. This translates into CASSLADPEDGYEQYF.

The table lists this clonotype with a count of one. The chain uses TRBV2 and TRBJ2-5; 14 nucleotides match TRBD2. CDR3 size: 14 residues. Unmatched junction bases numbered 1, after V lost 6 bases and J lost 4 bases. The germline V gene encodes CDR1 SNHLY and CDR2 FYNNEI. The CDR3 region is CASRGLAGVETQYF. The CDR3 coding sequence is TGTGCCAGCAGGGGACTAGCGGGAGTAGAGACCCAGTACTTC.

In this sample, this clonotype turned up many times. The rearrangement uses TRBV27 and TRBJ2-7; D may be TRBD2 (5 bases). Germline V lookup: CDR1 MNHEY, CDR2 SMNVEV (reference sequence). V was pared by 8 bases and J by 5 bases, with 16 bases between. CDR3 length: 13 residues. CDR3 region: CASGLLEMDEQYF. Written as DNA, the CDR3 is TGTGCCAGCGGCCTACTAGAGATGGACGAGCAGTACTTC.

This clonotype was picked up many times. The chain carries TRBV13 and TRBJ2-3; 14 nucleotides align to TRBD2. This CDR3 comprises 20 residues. V shed 5 bases and J 3 bases; nucleotides not matched to a gene: 16. CDR1 PRHDT and CDR2 FYEKMQ come from the germline V gene (reference sequence). The CDR3 sequence: CASSPIRTGGLAGDTDTQYF. In nucleotides, the CDR3 is TGTGCCAGCAGCCCGATAAGGACAGGGGGACTAGCGGGAGATACAGATACGCAGTATTTT.

This clonotype was observed a handful of times. The CDR3 region has the DNA TGTGCCAGCAGCCGACAGGGGGGGACAGGGGAGACCTACGAGCAGTACTTC. It codes for CASSRQGGTGETYEQYF. The gene calls are TRBV5-5 and TRBJ2-7; 10 bases map to TRBD1. Trimming at V came to 4 bases and at J to 2 bases, leaving 12 bases not matched to a gene. Per germline, CDR1 SGHKS and CDR2 YYEKEE (reference sequence). This CDR3 is 17 amino acids long.

This clonotype was recorded many times. This chain links TRBV3-1 with TRBJ2-7; D ambiguous. The length of the CDR3 is 12 residues. Per the germline V gene, CDR1 is LGHDT and CDR2 is YNNKEL (reference sequence). V was shortened by 1 base and J by 9 bases, with 10 bases between the two germline ends. The CDR3 nucleotides read TGTGCCAGCAGCCAAGGCGCTAAGGGGCAGTACTTC. Amino acid sequence: CASSQGAKGQYF.

The chain recombines TRBV7-8 with TRBJ2-2, with TRBD2 identical over 7 bases. Germline CDR1 SGHVS, CDR2 FQNEAQ. This CDR3 is 15 amino acids long. The junction had 5 bases not matched to a gene; V was cut back by 6 bases and J by 1 base. DNA for the CDR3: TGTGCCAGCAGGGGGGGGACTTTGAACACCGGGGAGCTGTTTTTT. Its translation: CASRGGTLNTGELFF.

This clonotype came up many times. This chain links TRBV12-3 or TRBV12-4 with TRBJ2-7, with 8 bases that match TRBD1. CDR3 length equals 17 residues. With V trimmed by 6 bases and J by 4 bases, 17 bases remained unmatched. The CDR3 coding sequence is TGTGCCAGCAGATTCGGGGCTGGGGTCCAGGGGGCTTACGAGCAGTACTTC. Translation gives CASRFGAGVQGAYEQYF.

The V gene is TRBV6-5, the J gene TRBJ2-1; no reliable D call. The CDR3 sequence is 13 residues long. V lost 2 bases and J lost 5, with 7 bases in between. Germline loops: CDR1 MNHEY, CDR2 SVGAGI. The CDR3 sequence: CASSYSANNEQFF. In nucleotides, the CDR3 is TGTGCCAGCAGTTACAGTGCTAACAATGAGCAGTTCTTC.

The table lists this clonotype with many counts. The V gene is TRBV5-1, the J gene TRBJ1-2; TRBD1 matches 7 bases. The CDR3 has 15 amino acids. Germline V gives CDR1 SGHRS, CDR2 YFSETQ. With 0 bases clipped from V and 5 bases from J, the junction kept 7 bases outside the gene matches. CDR3 residues: CASSLEGAVPYGYTF. DNA of the CDR3: TGCGCCAGCAGCTTGGAGGGGGCGGTTCCATATGGCTACACCTTC.

This clonotype was counted at least ten times. The chain links TRBV12-3 or TRBV12-4 to TRBJ2-7, with a tentative D call TRBD1 (6 bases). The CDR3 runs 13 residues. The V end was cut by 3 bases, the J end by 3 bases, with 9 bases between. Here the CDR3 reads CASSLGAVYEQYF. DNA for the CDR3: TGTGCCAGCAGTTTGGGGGCGGTCTACGAGCAGTACTTC.

This clonotype was found a few times. The J gene is TRBJ1-5, the V gene TRBV5-5, with D perhaps matching TRBD1 (5 bases). Trimming removed 0 bases from V and 5 bases from J, with 12 bases in between. Germline V gene lookup returns CDR1 SGHKS and CDR2 YYEKEE (reference sequence). CDR3 length: 15 amino acids. CDR3 in amino acids: CASSLDGGGDQPQHF. The CDR3, as DNA: TGTGCCAGCAGCTTGGACGGTGGGGGTGATCAGCCCCAGCATTTT. The complete variable domain, with remaining parts taken from reference TRBV5-5 and TRBJ1-5, reads DAGVTQSPTHLIKTRGQQVTLRCSPISGHKSVSWYQQVLGQGPQFIFQYYEKEERGRGNFPDRFSARQFPNYSSELNVNALLLGDSALYLCASSLDGGGDQPQHFGDGTRLSIL.

In this sample, this clonotype turned up many times. V usage is TRBV12-3 or TRBV12-4 and J usage is TRBJ1-1, with TRBD1 matching over 7 bases. V dropped 6 bases and J dropped 1; count of bases not matched to a gene: 2. The CDR3 contains 13 residues. The CDR3 region is CASRGQRNTEAFF. CDR3 coding DNA: TGTGCCAGCAGGGGACAGCGGAACACTGAAGCTTTCTTT.

This clonotype was found many times. The rearrangement uses TRBV6-1 and TRBJ2-7; D gene uncertain. The germline V gene encodes CDR1 MNHNS and CDR2 SASEGT. The CDR3 has 15 amino acids. V shed 1 base and J shed 5 bases, with 15 bases lying between them. The CDR3 DNA reads TGTGCCAGCAGTGAAGGGGCCTCGGCATTGGACGAGCAGTACTTC. Its protein product is CASSEGASALDEQYF.

This clonotype was recorded many times. The chain links TRBV10-3 to TRBJ2-2, with D uncertain. Trimming pared 3 bases from V and 1 base from J, leaving 9 bases between. Looked up from germline, CDR1 is ENHRY and CDR2 is SYGVKD. The CDR3 totals 15 residues. The CDR3 DNA reads as TGTGCCATCAGTGAATGGCAGCGGAACACCGGGGAGCTGTTTTTT. Its protein is CAISEWQRNTGELFF.

This sequence joins TRBV9 and TRBJ2-3; D may be TRBD1 (6 bases). Germline loops: CDR1 SGDLS, CDR2 YYNGEE. The CDR3 is 13 amino acids. Trimming removed 0 bases from V and 9 bases from J, with 11 bases in between. The CDR3 DNA follows: TGTGCCAGCAGCGTAGATACAGGGTACACGCAGTATTTT. It translates to CASSVDTGYTQYF.

At least ten counts were recorded for this clonotype. The chain couples TRBV7-3 to TRBJ2-1; 8 bases agree with TRBD2. CDR1 and CDR2 (germline): SGHTA, FQGTGA. The trim removed 5 bases at V and 4 bases at J, leaving 7 bases unmatched. CDR3 length: 15 residues. The CDR3 loop reads CASSATSADYNEQFF. The CDR3 DNA is TGTGCCAGCAGCGCGACTAGCGCTGATTACAATGAGCAGTTCTTC. The whole variable domain, filled in from reference TRBV7-3 and TRBJ2-1, reads GAGVSQTPSNKVTEKGKYVELRCDPISGHTALYWYRQSLGQGPEFLIYFQGTGAADDSGLPNDRFFAVRPEGSVSTLKIQRTERGDSAVYLCASSATSADYNEQFFGPGTRLTVL.

The table lists this clonotype with a few counts. The chain carries TRBV7-9 and TRBJ1-3; D is unresolved. V was shortened by 2 bases and J by 1 base, with 12 bases between the two germline ends. In germline, CDR1 is SEHNR, CDR2 FQNEAQ (reference sequence). The CDR3 covers 16 residues. The CDR3 sequence is CASSLSGGRSGNTIYF. In DNA, the CDR3 is TGTGCCAGCAGCTTAAGTGGTGGCAGATCTGGAAACACCATATATTTT.

This clonotype was counted only a few times. V and J are TRBV4-3 and TRBJ2-7; 8 bases agree with TRBD2. The germline CDR1 and CDR2 sequences are LGHNA and YSLEER. The CDR3 loop spans 16 amino acids. J gave up 1 base and V 0 bases, and 5 bases lay outside the gene matches. CDR3 in DNA: TGCGCCAGCAGCCAAGACTTAGCTAGCGGGTCCTACGAGCAGTACTTC. This codes for CASSQDLASGSYEQYF.

This clonotype was recorded many times. The chain combines TRBV30 with TRBJ1-2, with 10 bases matching TRBD1. The CDR3 is 13 amino acids. The germline V gene encodes CDR1 GTSNPN and CDR2 SVGIG (reference sequence). V lost 0 bases and J lost 8; bases outside the gene matches: 3. The CDR3: CAWSVGQGDGYTF. The CDR3, as DNA: TGTGCCTGGAGTGTTGGACAGGGGGACGGCTACACCTTC.

Notes on this clonotype: A much larger clone differs by one base, so this may be a read error. The gene calls are TRBV5-5 and TRBJ2-7, with 7 bases that match TRBD2. J was trimmed by 7 bases and V by 0 bases; bases with no gene match: 7. The CDR3 runs to 14 residues. Looked up from germline, CDR1 is SGHKS and CDR2 is YYEKEE (reference sequence). The CDR3 protein is CASSLGGLGNEQYF. CDR3 nucleotides: TGTGCCAGCAGCTTGGGCGGACTAGGGAATGAGCAGTACTTC.

This clonotype was detected ten times or more. The chain recombines TRBV5-1 with TRBJ2-1, with TRBD2 matching 11 bases. Germline lookup yields CDR1 SGHRS and CDR2 YFSETQ. Trimming took 0 bases from V and 2 from J; bases not matched to a gene: 4. CDR3 length: 17 residues. The CDR3, as DNA: TGCGCCAGCAGCTTGGGTCTAGCGGGAGGTACCTACAATGAGCAGTTCTTC. It translates to CASSLGLAGGTYNEQFF.

On this clonotype: This may come from a read error, since a much larger clone is one base off. The chain combines TRBV24-1 with TRBJ2-1; 11 bases are shared with TRBD2. The J call may be in error: the DNA end matches TRBJ2-7 better. This CDR3 contains 14 residues. The germline CDR1 and CDR2 sequences are KGHDR and SFDVKD. The CDR3 region has the DNA TGTGCCACCAGTGACCCTAGCGGGAGGAATGAGCAGTACTTC. It specifies CATSDPSGRNEQYF.